This TCR beta chain was found in a study of T cells in tuberculosis. The time point is: new active TB diagnosis, blood taken before or within 7 days of starting treatment. Germline V gene sequence: CDR1 SGDLS, CDR2 YYNGEE. The junction had 6 bases not matched to a gene; V was cut back by 3 bases and J by 0 bases. This CDR3 has 16 amino acids. Study-wide findings and caveats: Smaller alpha distances in active tuberculosis partly reflected shorter CDR3-alpha lengths.

Sequencing was performed with immunoSEQ multiplex PCR; in TCRdb, only in-frame clones are kept and a portion is missing. The sample records more than 30,000 clones, 86% being singletons. To note about this clone: Its antigen is as yet unknown.

The sequences come from PBMCs, collected at tuberculosis diagnosis. The TCR was taken from an adult with tuberculosis. The chain carries TRBV9 and TRBJ1-3, with 7 positions matching TRBD1. CDR3 sequence: CASSADRAYSGNTIYF. CDR3 DNA sequence: TGTGCCAGCAGCGCCGACAGGGCCTACTCTGGAAACACCATATATTTT.